One T cell receptor (beta chain) is described in this entry. The target antigen is unknown. The sample is drawn from a study of Ad26.COV2.S vaccination and SARS-CoV-2 variants. About the research overall: The study gave Ad26.COV2.S intramuscularly, once or twice 56 days apart.

Study-wide results and limits: Marked by substantial breadth, spike-specific CD8+ and CD4+ T cell responses were reportedly seen after vaccination. Similar non-spike TCR breadth was seen in vaccine and placebo recipients.

Germline loops: CDR1 SGHTS, CDR2 YDEGEE. V was pared by 4 bases and J by 6 bases, with 8 bases between. This CDR3 region has 11 residues. Assay: immunoSEQ multiplex PCR; the TCRdb copy retains only in-frame clones and omits some. This sample has more than 400,000 clones, with around 91% found just once. As to treatment: some 19 received Ad26.COV2.S at low or high dose, single or two shots; 5 received placebo; per-sample allocation not given. Sampling was performed 63 days after the first vaccine or placebo injection. The sequence was obtained from a person between 18 and 59 years old who received the Ad26.COV2.S COVID-19 vaccine or a placebo. This sample comprised peripheral blood, obtained in a trial of Ad26.COV2.S vaccine versus placebo. The chain joins TRBV5-8 to TRBJ2-7; D call uncertain. The DNA of the CDR3 is TGTGCCAGCAGCAGGACGGTCGAGCAGTACTTC. Residues: CASSRTVEQYF.